A selection of T cell receptor beta chains follows, all from one sample in a study of OX40 agonist ivuxolimab in advanced cancers. Clones were sequenced by immunoSEQ multiplex PCR, and TCRdb holds only the in-frame ones, with some missing. The sample yields approximately 60,000 clones, 65% to 85% seen once. Sequencing used CD4+ or CD8+ T cells sorted from blood, obtained in a trial of the OX40 agonist ivuxolimab. The receptors stem from an adult with an advanced solid tumor such as melanoma, head and neck, liver or kidney cancer. Both conserved end residues are part of each CDR3. A D gene is named only where the DNA matches it firmly. Size values are once, few and many counts, or a class for expanded clones, and some rows have none.

clone size: NA
D gene: NA
V gene: TRBV6-1
J gene: TRBJ1-2
CDR3 DNA: TGTGCCAGCAGCGAGGCTTTCGGGAAGGAGGATGGCTACACCTTC
CDR3 protein: CASSEAFGKEDGYTF

clone size: NA
D gene: NA
V gene: TRBV11-2
J gene: TRBJ2-7
CDR3 DNA: TGTGCCAGCAGCCATCATCCTCAGGGTAACTACGAGCAGTACTTC
CDR3 protein: CASSHHPQGNYEQYF

clone size: NA
D gene: NA
V gene: TRBV1
J gene: TRBJ2-5
CDR3 DNA: TGCACCAGCAGCCAAATTCAGGGAAGGACTCAAGAGACCCAGTACTTC
CDR3 protein: CTSSQIQGRTQETQYF

clone size: NA
D gene: NA
V gene: TRBV7-2
J gene: TRBJ1-4
CDR3 DNA: TGTGCCAGCAGACGTTCAGGGACCGCAACTAATGAAAAACTGTTTTTT
CDR3 protein: CASRRSGTATNEKLFF

clone size: NA
D gene: NA
V gene: TRBV9
J gene: TRBJ1-1
CDR3 DNA: TGTGCCAGTGACGGGGGGCACCCGAACACTGAAGCTTTCTTT
CDR3 protein: CASDGGHPNTEAFF

clone size: NA
D gene: NA
V gene: TRBV11-2
J gene: TRBJ1-1
CDR3 DNA: TGTGCCAGCAGCTCCCGGCCCTTTGAGGCTTTCTTT
CDR3 protein: CASSSRPFEAFF

clone size: NA
D gene: NA
V gene: TRBV19
J gene: TRBJ2-7
CDR3 DNA: TGTGCCAGTAGTATCGGAGCGTCCTACGAGCAGTACTTC
CDR3 protein: CASSIGASYEQYF

clone size: NA
D gene: NA
V gene: TRBV7-3
J gene: TRBJ2-2
CDR3 DNA: TGTGCCAGCAGCCTCAACCCCCGACGGCCCCGTCACCAGAACACCGGGGAGCTGTTTTTT
CDR3 protein: CASSLNPRRPRHQNTGELFF

clone size: once
D gene: NA
V gene: TRBV19
J gene: TRBJ1-2
CDR3 DNA: TGTGCCAGTAGCATTGGGGCCAGGGCGGGCGGCTACACCTTC
CDR3 protein: CASSIGARAGGYTF

clone size: NA
D gene: NA
V gene: TRBV9
J gene: TRBJ2-1
CDR3 DNA: TGTGCCAGCAGTGTCGGGCCCACCTCCTACAATGAGCAGTTCTTC
CDR3 protein: CASSVGPTSYNEQFF

clone size: NA
D gene: NA
V gene: TRBV5-6
J gene: TRBJ1-4
CDR3 DNA: TGTGCCAGCAGCTTGGCCCCAGGGGCGGATGAAAAACTGTTTTTT
CDR3 protein: CASSLAPGADEKLFF

clone size: few
D gene: NA
V gene: TRBV7-2
J gene: TRBJ1-6
CDR3 DNA: TGTGCCAGCAGTTCCAGGGTCTCCTATAATTCACCCCTCCACTTT
CDR3 protein: CASSSRVSYNSPLHF

clone size: NA
D gene: NA
V gene: TRBV5-5
J gene: TRBJ2-1
CDR3 DNA: TGTGCCAGCAGCTTGGCGGGGGCCCCTAGCGATGAGCAGTTCTTC
CDR3 protein: CASSLAGAPSDEQFF

clone size: NA
D gene: TRBD1
V gene: TRBV7-9
J gene: TRBJ1-1
CDR3 DNA: TGTGCCAGCAGCTTCCGGGACAGGTTTGACACTGAAGCTTTCTTT
CDR3 protein: CASSFRDRFDTEAFF

clone size: NA
D gene: NA
V gene: TRBV2
J gene: TRBJ2-5
CDR3 DNA: TGTGCCAGCAGCACCTTCGAGCGGGTAGGGGAGACCCAGTACTTC
CDR3 protein: CASSTFERVGETQYF

clone size: NA
D gene: TRBD2
V gene: TRBV7-2
J gene: TRBJ2-5
CDR3 DNA: TGTGCCAGCAGCTTAGTAGCGGGGGTTGGAGAGACCCAGTACTTC
CDR3 protein: CASSLVAGVGETQYF

clone size: once
D gene: TRBD2
V gene: TRBV11-2
J gene: TRBJ2-3
CDR3 DNA: TGTGCCAGCAGCTTAGGGAGGGGAGCGGGGGCCAGCACAGATACGCAGTATTTT
CDR3 protein: CASSLGRGAGASTDTQYF

clone size: once
D gene: NA
V gene: TRBV14
J gene: TRBJ1-2
CDR3 DNA: TGTGCCAGCAGCCAAGATCCTTCGGACTATGGCTACACCTTC
CDR3 protein: CASSQDPSDYGYTF

clone size: NA
D gene: NA
V gene: TRBV6-6
J gene: TRBJ1-6
CDR3 DNA: TGTGCCAGCGGCCCGACGGAAAATTCACCCCTCCACTTT
CDR3 protein: CASGPTENSPLHF

clone size: NA
D gene: TRBD1
V gene: TRBV5-1
J gene: TRBJ2-1
CDR3 DNA: TGCGCCAGCAGCTCCCTAGGGACAGGGGGATTGGGGACACACAATGAGCAGTTCTTC
CDR3 protein: CASSSLGTGGLGTHNEQFF

clone size: NA
D gene: TRBD2
V gene: TRBV5-1
J gene: TRBJ2-1
CDR3 DNA: TGCGCCAGCAGCCCGGGGGGTTGGGCTGTACAAGACAATGAGCAGTTCTTC
CDR3 protein: CASSPGGWAVQDNEQFF

clone size: NA
D gene: NA
V gene: TRBV5-1
J gene: TRBJ2-2
CDR3 DNA: TGCGCCAGCAGCCCTGCGAGCTTTGGCACCGGGGAGCTGTTTTTT
CDR3 protein: CASSPASFGTGELFF

clone size: NA
D gene: NA
V gene: TRBV5-6
J gene: TRBJ1-2
CDR3 DNA: TGTGCCAGCAGCAGGTTTACGGTTAACTATGGCTACACCTTC
CDR3 protein: CASSRFTVNYGYTF

clone size: few
D gene: NA
V gene: TRBV9
J gene: TRBJ1-1
CDR3 DNA: TGTGCCAGCAGCGTATCGGGTGGATTGACTGAAGCTTTCTTT
CDR3 protein: CASSVSGGLTEAFF

clone size: NA
D gene: TRBD2
V gene: TRBV6-5
J gene: TRBJ2-5
CDR3 DNA: TGTGCCAGCAGTTTCACGACTAGCGGGGGGGAAAAGACCCAGTACTTC
CDR3 protein: CASSFTTSGGEKTQYF

clone size: NA
D gene: NA
V gene: TRBV9
J gene: TRBJ2-1
CDR3 DNA: TGTGCCAGCAGCGTAGGGAAGGGGGCCTACAATGAGCAGTTCTTC
CDR3 protein: CASSVGKGAYNEQFF

clone size: few
D gene: TRBD2
V gene: TRBV4-3
J gene: TRBJ2-1
CDR3 DNA: TGCGCCAGCAGCCTCGCCCATGCGGGGGGGCGTAATGAGCAGTTCTTC
CDR3 protein: CASSLAHAGGRNEQFF

clone size: NA
D gene: TRBD1
V gene: TRBV7-2
J gene: TRBJ2-5
CDR3 DNA: TGTGCCAGCGGGGGACAGTTACAAGAGACCCAGTACTTC
CDR3 protein: CASGGQLQETQYF

clone size: NA
D gene: TRBD1
V gene: TRBV6-5
J gene: TRBJ1-1
CDR3 DNA: TGTGCCAGCAGTTACTTTCGCTCAGGGGGAAACACTGAAGCTTTCTTT
CDR3 protein: CASSYFRSGGNTEAFF

clone size: NA
D gene: TRBD2
V gene: TRBV18
J gene: TRBJ2-3
CDR3 DNA: TGTGCCAGCTCACCGGGCGGGGGATCGGATACGCAGTATTTT
CDR3 protein: CASSPGGGSDTQYF

clone size: NA
D gene: NA
V gene: TRBV5-1
J gene: TRBJ1-1
CDR3 DNA: TGCGCCAGCACCTCCCTCGGTATGAACACTGAAGCTTTCTTT
CDR3 protein: CASTSLGMNTEAFF

clone size: few
D gene: NA
V gene: TRBV10-1
J gene: TRBJ1-2
CDR3 DNA: TGCGCCAGCAGTAGTCCGACTGGCGGCTACACCTTC
CDR3 protein: CASSSPTGGYTF

clone size: NA
D gene: NA
V gene: TRBV6-5
J gene: TRBJ2-2
CDR3 DNA: TGTGCCAGCAGTACATGGGACTCCGGGGAGCTGTTTTTT
CDR3 protein: CASSTWDSGELFF

clone size: once
D gene: NA
V gene: TRBV7-9
J gene: TRBJ2-5
CDR3 DNA: TGTGCCAGCAGCCCAGGGTCCCGAGAGACCCAGTACTTC
CDR3 protein: CASSPGSRETQYF

clone size: NA
D gene: TRBD1
V gene: TRBV19
J gene: TRBJ1-2
CDR3 DNA: TGTGCCAGTAGTATACCTGGGTCCCAGGGGGCGCGAGGCTACACCTTC
CDR3 protein: CASSIPGSQGARGYTF

clone size: few
D gene: TRBD1
V gene: TRBV2
J gene: TRBJ2-7
CDR3 DNA: TGTGCCAGCAGTGAACGGTATGACAGGGGGCCTTACGAGCAGTACTTC
CDR3 protein: CASSERYDRGPYEQYF

clone size: NA
D gene: NA
V gene: TRBV7-2
J gene: TRBJ1-5
CDR3 DNA: TGTGCCAGCAGCTCGGCGGGACATTCTAGCAATCAGCCCCAGCATTTT
CDR3 protein: CASSSAGHSSNQPQHF

clone size: NA
D gene: TRBD1
V gene: TRBV9
J gene: TRBJ1-1
CDR3 DNA: TGTGCCAGCAGCGTAGTGGGAGGGGGCGGTGAAGCTTTCTTT
CDR3 protein: CASSVVGGGGEAFF

clone size: NA
D gene: TRBD1
V gene: TRBV4-2
J gene: TRBJ2-3
CDR3 DNA: TGTGCCAGCAGCCAAGAAGGGGGACAGGGGGCAGATACGCAGTATTTT
CDR3 protein: CASSQEGGQGADTQYF

clone size: NA
D gene: TRBD2
V gene: TRBV19
J gene: TRBJ2-7
CDR3 DNA: TGTGCCAGTAGTATTGAAAGCGGGGGACCCTACGAGCAGTACTTC
CDR3 protein: CASSIESGGPYEQYF